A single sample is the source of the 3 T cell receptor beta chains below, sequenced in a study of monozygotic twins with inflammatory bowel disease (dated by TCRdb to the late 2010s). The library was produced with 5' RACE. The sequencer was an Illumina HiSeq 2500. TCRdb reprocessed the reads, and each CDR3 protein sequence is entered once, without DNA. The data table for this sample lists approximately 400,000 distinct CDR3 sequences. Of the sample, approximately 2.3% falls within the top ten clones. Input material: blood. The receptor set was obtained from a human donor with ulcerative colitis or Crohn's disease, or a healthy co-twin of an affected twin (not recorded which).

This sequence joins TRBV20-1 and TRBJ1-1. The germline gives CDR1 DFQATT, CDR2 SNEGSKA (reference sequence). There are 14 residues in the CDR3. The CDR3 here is CSARDRGFRTEAFF.

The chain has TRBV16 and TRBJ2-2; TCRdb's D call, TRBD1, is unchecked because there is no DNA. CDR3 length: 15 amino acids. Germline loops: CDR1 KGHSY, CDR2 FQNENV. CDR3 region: CASSDRTPNTGELFF.

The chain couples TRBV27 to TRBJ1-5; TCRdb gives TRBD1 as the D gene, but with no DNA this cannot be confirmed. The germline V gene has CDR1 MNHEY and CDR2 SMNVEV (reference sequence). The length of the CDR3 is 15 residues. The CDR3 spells CASSQNRGFNQPQHF.